Described below is a single T cell receptor (beta chain) sequence and its context. Using unique molecular identifiers, the investigators prepared the TCRbeta library. TCRdb independently ran MiXCR on the PCR reads; one entry per CDR3 protein. The data hold about 540,000 distinct CDR3 sequences, with about 18% observed a single time. This sample stems from a study of T-cell reconstitution after alpha-beta-depleted transplantation in children. In germline, CDR1 is DFQATT, CDR2 SNEGSKA (reference sequence). The V and J ends lost 3 bases and 0 bases respectively, with 14 bases between them. This CDR3 region has 16 residues.

The gene calls are TRBV20-1 and TRBJ2-2; D may be TRBD1 (6 bases). This receptor was identified in a human donor who donated a stem cell graft to a child with acute lymphoblastic leukemia. The specimen comprised PBMCs from the stem cell graft donor, sampled from the stem cell graft. The CDR3 loop is CSARGAPYTNTGELFF. In nucleotides, the CDR3 is TGCAGTGCTAGGGGGGCCCCCTACACGAACACCGGGGAGCTGTTTTTT.